This T cell receptor (beta chain) was obtained from a study of T cell responses to AZD1222 COVID-19 vaccine. Study-wide findings and caveats: Regions 160-218 and 743-854 held dominance among vaccine-associated CD4 TCRs, which spanned spike.

Germline V gives CDR1 KGHDR, CDR2 SFDVKD. The CDR3 has 13 residues. Trimming pared 7 bases from V and 2 bases from J, leaving 10 bases between. TCRdb keeps only in-frame clones here, not all; method: immunoSEQ multiplex PCR. The data contain over 30,000 clones, about nine tenths of them singletons. In regard to this clone: The antigen remains undetermined.

This chain joins TRBV24-1 and TRBJ2-5; a weak D match, TRBD2 (7 bases). This TCR was recovered from an adult who received the MenACWY meningococcal vaccine as a control. The specimen was peripheral blood, collected 28 days after the second dose of the MenACWY control vaccine. CDR3: CATRAGAQETQYF. The CDR3 coding sequence is TGTGCCACCAGGGCGGGGGCACAAGAGACCCAGTACTTC.